These T cell receptor beta chains were read from a single sample in a study of blood T cells in healthy people across ages. TCRdb analysed the 5' RACE reads with MiXCR anew, one entry per CDR3 protein. The data show roughly 730,000 distinct CDR3 sequences, roughly 50% seen once. Sample: blood. The receptors were gathered from a man aged 35-49 years in good health. Both conserved end residues are part of each CDR3. Each record gives: J gene, D gene, CDR3 length, clone size, V gene, CDR3 protein, CDR3 DNA. D genes are given only for firm matches. The size of a clone is reported for some rows only, either as once, few or many, or as a class for expanded clones.

j_call: TRBJ2-7
d_call: -
cdr3_length: 17
clone_size: few
v_call: TRBV5-1
cdr3_aa: CASSFGWSVSSSYEQYF
cdr3_nt: TGCGCCAGCAGCTTCGGATGGTCGGTGTCCAGTTCCTACGAGCAGTACTTC

j_call: TRBJ1-6
d_call: -
cdr3_length: 14
clone_size: -
v_call: TRBV9
cdr3_aa: CASSILGDNSPLHF
cdr3_nt: TGTGCCAGCAGCATCTTGGGGGACAATTCACCCCTCCACTTT

j_call: TRBJ1-6
d_call: -
cdr3_length: 13
clone_size: many
v_call: TRBV5-4
cdr3_aa: CASSGWTGEPLHF
cdr3_nt: TGTGCCAGCAGCGGATGGACCGGGGAACCCCTCCACTTT

j_call: TRBJ2-1
d_call: -
cdr3_length: 14
clone_size: -
v_call: TRBV29-1
cdr3_aa: CSVEMGMGNNEQFF
cdr3_nt: TGCAGCGTTGAAATGGGTATGGGGAACAATGAGCAGTTCTTC

j_call: TRBJ2-3
d_call: TRBD2
cdr3_length: 15
clone_size: -
v_call: TRBV7-3
cdr3_aa: CASSSPGLAGGMQYF
cdr3_nt: TGTGCCAGCAGCTCACCGGGACTAGCGGGGGGGATGCAGTATTTT

j_call: TRBJ2-5
d_call: -
cdr3_length: 13
clone_size: few
v_call: TRBV28
cdr3_aa: CASMYVGGETQYF
cdr3_nt: TGTGCCAGTATGTACGTCGGGGGAGAGACCCAGTACTTC

j_call: TRBJ2-1
d_call: TRBD1
cdr3_length: 15
clone_size: -
v_call: TRBV6-2/TRBV6-3
cdr3_aa: CASSYRTGDYNEQFF
cdr3_nt: TGTGCCAGCAGTTACCGGACAGGAGACTACAATGAGCAGTTCTTC

j_call: TRBJ2-1
d_call: TRBD1
cdr3_length: 16
clone_size: -
v_call: TRBV28
cdr3_aa: CASSYPGQGVYNEQFF
cdr3_nt: TGTGCCAGCAGTTACCCGGGACAGGGTGTCTACAATGAGCAGTTCTTC

j_call: TRBJ1-1
d_call: -
cdr3_length: 14
clone_size: -
v_call: TRBV6-1
cdr3_aa: CASSEASGDTEAFF
cdr3_nt: TGTGCCAGCAGTGAAGCATCAGGGGACACTGAAGCTTTCTTT

j_call: TRBJ1-2
d_call: -
cdr3_length: 14
clone_size: -
v_call: TRBV2
cdr3_aa: CASSESNLNYGYTF
cdr3_nt: TGTGCCAGCAGTGAGTCGAATCTGAACTATGGCTACACCTTC

j_call: TRBJ2-7
d_call: TRBD1
cdr3_length: 15
clone_size: few
v_call: TRBV20-1
cdr3_aa: CSAPPRQGESYEQYF
cdr3_nt: TGCAGTGCCCCCCCAAGGCAGGGGGAATCCTACGAGCAGTACTTC

j_call: TRBJ2-4
d_call: -
cdr3_length: 16
clone_size: -
v_call: TRBV10-3
cdr3_aa: CAISETGYEAKNIQYF
cdr3_nt: TGTGCCATCAGTGAGACAGGGTATGAAGCCAAAAACATTCAGTACTTC

j_call: TRBJ2-1
d_call: -
cdr3_length: 13
clone_size: -
v_call: TRBV11-2
cdr3_aa: CASSLERWDEQFF
cdr3_nt: TGTGCCAGCAGCTTAGAGAGGTGGGATGAGCAGTTCTTC

j_call: TRBJ2-6
d_call: -
cdr3_length: 12
clone_size: -
v_call: TRBV29-1
cdr3_aa: CSAQGDANVLTF
cdr3_nt: TGCAGCGCCCAAGGGGACGCCAACGTCCTGACTTTC

j_call: TRBJ2-7
d_call: TRBD1
cdr3_length: 13
clone_size: -
v_call: TRBV20-1
cdr3_aa: CSAGDRVSYEQYF
cdr3_nt: TGCAGTGCAGGGGACAGAGTATCCTACGAGCAGTACTTC

j_call: TRBJ2-1
d_call: -
cdr3_length: 17
clone_size: -
v_call: TRBV3-1
cdr3_aa: CASSQLKGRGSYNEQFF
cdr3_nt: TGTGCCAGCAGCCAATTAAAGGGGCGGGGCTCCTACAATGAGCAGTTCTTC

j_call: TRBJ2-3
d_call: -
cdr3_length: 11
clone_size: few
v_call: TRBV20-1
cdr3_aa: CSASLPDTQYF
cdr3_nt: TGCAGTGCTAGTTTACCAGATACGCAGTATTTT

j_call: TRBJ1-1
d_call: -
cdr3_length: 14
clone_size: -
v_call: TRBV3-1
cdr3_aa: CASSQVQGDTEAFF
cdr3_nt: TGTGCCAGCAGCCAAGTCCAAGGGGACACTGAAGCTTTCTTT

j_call: TRBJ2-5
d_call: TRBD1
cdr3_length: 14
clone_size: few
v_call: TRBV9
cdr3_aa: CASSVRDRAEVQYF
cdr3_nt: TGTGCCAGCAGCGTTAGGGACAGGGCGGAGGTGCAGTACTTC

j_call: TRBJ1-6
d_call: TRBD1
cdr3_length: 16
clone_size: -
v_call: TRBV12-3/TRBV12-4
cdr3_aa: CASSWGQGARGSPLHF
cdr3_nt: TGTGCCAGCAGTTGGGGCCAGGGGGCTAGGGGGTCACCCCTCCACTTT

j_call: TRBJ1-2
d_call: -
cdr3_length: 14
clone_size: few
v_call: TRBV20-1
cdr3_aa: CSARMGGTNYGYTF
cdr3_nt: TGCAGTGCTAGAATGGGGGGCACTAACTATGGCTACACCTTC